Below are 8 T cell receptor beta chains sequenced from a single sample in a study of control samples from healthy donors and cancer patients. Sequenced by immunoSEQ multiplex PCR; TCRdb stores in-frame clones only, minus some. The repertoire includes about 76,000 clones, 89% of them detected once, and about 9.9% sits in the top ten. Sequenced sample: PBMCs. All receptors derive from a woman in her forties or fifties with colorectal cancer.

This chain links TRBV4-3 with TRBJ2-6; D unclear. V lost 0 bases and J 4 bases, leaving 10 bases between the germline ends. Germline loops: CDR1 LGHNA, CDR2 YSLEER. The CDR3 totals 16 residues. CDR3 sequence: CASSQDWTSGANVLTF. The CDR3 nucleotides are TGCGCCAGCAGCCAAGACTGGACGTCAGGGGCCAACGTCCTGACTTTC.

CDR3 sequence (DNA): TGTGCCAGCAGTGTTACAGGGGTATATCAGCCCCAGCATTTT. This sequence encodes CASSVTGVYQPQHF. The V and J genes are TRBV2 and TRBJ1-5, with 7 bases identical to TRBD1. The germline V gene encodes CDR1 SNHLY and CDR2 FYNNEI. This CDR3 spans 14 amino acids. The trim removed 4 bases at V and 5 bases at J, leaving 5 bases unmatched.

In nucleotides, the CDR3 is TGTGCCACCACGTTAGAGGGTTACGGCTACACCTTC. This encodes CATTLEGYGYTF. The genes are TRBV2 and TRBJ1-2; unclear D gene. V shed 10 bases and J shed 8 bases, with 17 bases lying between them. Germline values: CDR1 SNHLY, CDR2 FYNNEI. The CDR3 spans 12 residues.

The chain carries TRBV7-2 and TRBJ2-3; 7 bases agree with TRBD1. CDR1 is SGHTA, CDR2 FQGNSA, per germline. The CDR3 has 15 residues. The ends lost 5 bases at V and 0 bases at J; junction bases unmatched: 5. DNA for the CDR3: TGTGCCAGCAGCGTTCAGGGGGTCAGCACAGATACGCAGTATTTT. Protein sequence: CASSVQGVSTDTQYF.

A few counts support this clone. The CDR3 DNA follows: TGTGCCAGCTCACCATCCACGATGGGGGAGACCCAGTACTTC. The encoded protein is CASSPSTMGETQYF. The chain couples TRBV18 to TRBJ2-5; D gene uncertain. This CDR3 has 14 amino acids. From germline, CDR1 is KGHSH and CDR2 LQKENI. V lost 2 bases, J lost 5 bases, and 12 bases lay in between.

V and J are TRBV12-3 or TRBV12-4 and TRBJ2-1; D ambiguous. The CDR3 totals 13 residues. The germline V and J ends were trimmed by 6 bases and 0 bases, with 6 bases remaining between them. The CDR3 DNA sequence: TGTGCCAGCAGACTGAGCTCCTACAATGAGCAGTTCTTC. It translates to CASRLSSYNEQFF.

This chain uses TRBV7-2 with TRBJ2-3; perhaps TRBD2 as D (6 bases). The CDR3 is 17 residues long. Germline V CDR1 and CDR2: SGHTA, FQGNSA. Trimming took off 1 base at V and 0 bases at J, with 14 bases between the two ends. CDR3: CASSLGVAGFSTDTQYF. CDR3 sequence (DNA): TGTGCCAGCAGCTTAGGGGTGGCGGGATTTAGCACAGATACGCAGTATTTT.

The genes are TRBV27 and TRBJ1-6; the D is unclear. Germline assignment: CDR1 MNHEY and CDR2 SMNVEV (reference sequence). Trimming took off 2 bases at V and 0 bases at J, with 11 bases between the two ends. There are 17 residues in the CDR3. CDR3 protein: CASSLEEPRSYNSPLHF. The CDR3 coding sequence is TGTGCCAGCAGTTTAGAGGAGCCCCGCTCCTATAATTCACCCCTCCACTTT.